A selection of T cell receptor beta chains follows, all from one sample in a study of technical replicates of blood from a few donors. Some clones are missing from TCRdb's copy, which holds only in-frame ones; the method was immunoSEQ multiplex PCR. This sample has around 80,000 clones, with roughly 93% found just once. The sample comprised T cells isolated from PBMCs. The receptors here all came from a human donor in good health. The conserved cysteine and the conserved F or W are not part of the CDR3 here. The order of the fields is V gene, clone size, J gene, CDR3 protein. A row's size may be missing; if present it is once, few, many or a size class.

TRBV19	NA	TRBJ1-2	ASSITRTGGNGYT
TRBV4-1	NA	TRBJ2-5	ASSQVSLETQY
TRBV18	NA	TRBJ1-5	ASSLGTVYSNQPQH
TRBV6-6	NA	TRBJ1-5	ASSYRTAVQPQH
TRBV19	NA	TRBJ2-1	ASSMVGGLRNEQF
TRBV7-8	NA	TRBJ1-4	ASSGRGGTTNEKLF
TRBV30	NA	TRBJ2-1	AWRQQGGHEQF
TRBV19	NA	TRBJ1-6	ASSGDSQLSPLH
TRBV6-6	NA	TRBJ2-1	ASSYIVAGGEQF
TRBV27	NA	TRBJ1-5	ASSLASSQPQH
TRBV25-1	NA	TRBJ2-7	ASSESYEQY
TRBV7-8	NA	TRBJ2-3	ASSHLTSGVTDTQY
TRBV2	NA	TRBJ1-2	ASSGQVGYGYT
TRBV4-1	NA	TRBJ2-7	ASRQMDGASYEQY
TRBV27	NA	TRBJ2-2	ASSLEEQGDTGELF
TRBV5-1	NA	TRBJ2-3	ASSPSVSGASTDTQY
TRBV5-4	NA	TRBJ2-3	ASSWEGGGYTDTQY
TRBV28	NA	TRBJ2-7	ASSSTYEQY
TRBV6-5	NA	TRBJ2-7	ASSGTSSYEQY
TRBV30	NA	TRBJ2-1	ACNTGRLLHEQF
TRBV20-1	NA	TRBJ2-5	SAVEWETQY
TRBV11-2	once	TRBJ2-5	ASSLRLAGGPRSETQY
TRBV29-1	NA	TRBJ2-3	SVNNRGSTDTQY
TRBV18	once	TRBJ1-2	ASSPTGANYGYT
TRBV11-2	once	TRBJ2-7	ASSLVASISSYEQY
TRBV29-1	once	TRBJ1-2	SALPGEEPNYGYT
TRBV27	NA	TRBJ2-3	ASSYVSGPSTDTQY
TRBV2	NA	TRBJ2-3	ASSETSGGDTQY
TRBV2	NA	TRBJ1-3	ASSARTGGDTIY
TRBV7-9	NA	TRBJ2-1	ASQSLGPSGSSYNEQF
TRBV28	NA	TRBJ2-1	ASSLGRWGEGLAGTSSYNEQF
TRBV6-5	NA	TRBJ2-5	ASSYSRRYEETQY
TRBV9	NA	TRBJ2-7	ASSPRGAGGPQEQY
TRBV28	NA	TRBJ1-2	ASSTGLPPYGYT
TRBV7-9	once	TRBJ1-4	ASSLQGDREKLF
TRBV7-2	NA	TRBJ2-1	ASSSLSGGTNEQF
TRBV7-6	NA	TRBJ1-2	ASSLAESPLDGYT
TRBV11-2	few	TRBJ2-1	ASSRRGDSSYNEQF
TRBV20-1	few	TRBJ1-1	SALHTGGAF
TRBV5-1	NA	TRBJ1-1	ASSLALPGRDSYTEAF
TRBV7-9	NA	TRBJ1-1	ASSPDSMNTEAF
TRBV5-6	NA	TRBJ1-4	ASSTTSAGTGKEKLF
TRBV6-5	once	TRBJ1-5	ASSPGTGIYQPQH
TRBV2	NA	TRBJ2-3	ASSLAGRTDTQY
TRBV28	NA	TRBJ2-6	ASSSGPGANVLT
TRBV11-3	NA	TRBJ2-1	ASSPPGQATNEQF
TRBV5-1	NA	TRBJ2-5	ASSLVWPQETQY
TRBV28	NA	TRBJ1-3	ASSLGLGIGNTIY
TRBV27	once	TRBJ2-7	ASSLSGLAGMWYEQY
TRBV7-9	NA	TRBJ2-5	ASEVSGTRETQY
TRBV5-1	once	TRBJ1-1	ASSSWTGLNTEAF
TRBV5-4	NA	TRBJ2-7	ASSLYTEEQY
TRBV25-1	NA	TRBJ1-5	ASSSLAGSNQPQH
TRBV9	NA	TRBJ2-3	ASSVDSGGFTDTQY